These 29 T cell receptor beta chains were sequenced from one sample in a study of T-cell memory formation after mild COVID-19. TCRdb reprocessed the 5' RACE reads with MiXCR, giving one entry per CDR3 protein. The table has fewer than 450,000 distinct CDR3 sequences, around 21% seen once. The sample comprised PBMCs or a T cell subset sorted from them (not recorded which). The receptors were gathered from an adult woman who had mild COVID-19 (a few samples of this study predate the infection). Cell type and time point are not known.

This clonotype was detected a few times. The CDR3, as DNA: TGTGCCAGCAGTTTCCTAGCGGGGGGATCAGATACGCAGTATTTT. Its translation: CASSFLAGGSDTQYF. The chain links TRBV12-3 or TRBV12-4 to TRBJ2-3; 11 nucleotides align to TRBD2. The CDR3 loop spans 15 amino acids. V lost 3 bases to trimming and J lost 4 bases; unmatched junction nucleotides: 3.

This clonotype was seen more than once but under ten times. This sequence joins TRBV2 and TRBJ2-2; D unclear. CDR1 is SNHLY and CDR2 is FYNNEI in the germline V gene. V lost 4 bases and J 6 bases, leaving 6 bases between the germline ends. The CDR3 runs 12 residues. CDR3 in amino acids: CASSGTAGELFF. The CDR3, as DNA: TGTGCCAGCAGTGGGACCGCCGGGGAGCTGTTTTTT.

The sample holds a few counts of this clonotype. This sequence joins TRBV9 and TRBJ2-1; D is uncertain. Germline CDR1 is SGDLS and CDR2 is YYNGEE. V was trimmed by 4 bases and J by 8 bases, leaving 16 bases between them. CDR3 length: 14 amino acids. CDR3 coding DNA: TGTGCCAGCAGCCCCGAGCGCGACGGGCATGAGCAGTTCTTC. It codes for CASSPERDGHEQFF.

The J gene is TRBJ2-3, the V gene TRBV5-1; 9 nucleotides agree with TRBD1. From germline, CDR1 is SGHRS and CDR2 YFSETQ. After removal of 4 bases from V and 1 base from J, the junction contained 4 bases not matched to a gene. There are 15 residues in the CDR3. The CDR3 coding sequence is TGCGCCAGCAGCGTGGACAGGGGTGGCACAGATACGCAGTATTTT. Translated, it gives CASSVDRGGTDTQYF.

The J gene is TRBJ2-1, the V gene TRBV27; tentatively, D is TRBD1 (6 bases). This CDR3 comprises 16 residues. V was trimmed by 0 bases and J by 2 bases, leaving 11 bases between them. Germline assignment: CDR1 MNHEY and CDR2 SMNVEV (reference sequence). The CDR3 region is CASSLSGQGPYNEQFF. The CDR3 DNA reads TGTGCCAGCAGTTTATCAGGGCAGGGGCCCTACAATGAGCAGTTCTTC.

The chain joins TRBV27 to TRBJ2-7; D might be TRBD1 (6 bases). V was pared by 6 bases and J by 2 bases, with 20 bases between. Germline V gene data show CDR1 as MNHEY and CDR2 as SMNVEV (reference sequence). The CDR3 contains 16 residues. CDR3 sequence reads: CASSEKGQGLTYEQYF. Written as DNA, the CDR3 is TGTGCCAGCAGCGAAAAAGGGCAGGGGCTAACCTACGAGCAGTACTTC.

The chain combines TRBV4-3 with TRBJ1-5; possible D gene TRBD1, 5 bases. The CDR3 has 15 amino acids. The V gene lost 4 bases and the J gene lost 1 base, with 11 bases spanning the gap. Germline assignment: CDR1 LGHNA and CDR2 YSLEER. The CDR3 nucleotides are TGCGCCAGCAGCCGGGGGATAGGGAGCAATCAGCCCCAGCATTTT. Protein sequence: CASSRGIGSNQPQHF.

In its sample, this clonotype was seen a few times. The chain has TRBV7-3 and TRBJ2-1; D not certain. From germline, CDR1 is SGHTA and CDR2 FQGTGA. The CDR3 totals 13 residues. Trimming stripped 2 bases from V and 6 bases from J, with 8 bases between. The CDR3 nucleotides are TGTGCCAGCAGCTTACGGCGAGGCAATGAGCAGTTCTTC. Protein: CASSLRRGNEQFF. The full variable domain, rest sourced from reference TRBV7-3 and TRBJ2-1, is GAGVSQTPSNKVTEKGKYVELRCDPISGHTALYWYRQSLGQGPEFLIYFQGTGAADDSGLPNDRFFAVRPEGSVSTLKIQRTERGDSAVYLCASSLRRGNEQFFGPGTRLTVL.

The rearrangement joins TRBV7-6 to TRBJ1-1, with a weak D call TRBD1 (5 bases). The length of the CDR3 is 12 residues. Trimming shortened V by 5 bases and J by 8 bases, and 12 bases separated the two germline ends. The germline V gene has CDR1 SGHVS and CDR2 FNYEAQ. CDR3 residues: CASSPQGREAFF. The CDR3 DNA reads TGTGCCAGCAGCCCGCAGGGCAGGGAAGCTTTCTTT. Looking up the rest from reference TRBV7-6 and TRBJ1-1 gives the full variable domain: GAGVSQSPRYKVTKRGQDVALRCDPISGHVSLYWYRQALGQGPEFLTYFNYEAQQDKSGLPNDRFSAERPEGSISTLTIQRTEQRDSAMYRCASSPQGREAFFGQGTRLTVV.

The chain carries TRBV20-1 and TRBJ2-2, with D tentatively TRBD1 (5 bases). Germline CDR1 and CDR2: DFQATT and SNEGSKA (reference sequence). This CDR3 has 15 amino acids. V was shortened by 0 bases and J by 5 bases, with 13 bases between the two germline ends. CDR3 residues: CSARDTRAPTGELFF. CDR3 bases: TGCAGTGCTAGAGATACCAGGGCACCGACCGGGGAGCTGTTTTTT.

A few counts support this clonotype. The J gene is TRBJ2-1, the V gene TRBV7-6; D unclear. Trimming stripped 1 base from V and 4 bases from J, with 17 bases between. Germline V gene lookup returns CDR1 SGHVS and CDR2 FNYEAQ. The CDR3 has 17 amino acids. The CDR3 DNA reads as TGTGCCAGCAGCTTAGATTTTCGTACCAGCCGTTACAATGAGCAGTTCTTC. Its translation: CASSLDFRTSRYNEQFF.

The chain uses TRBV2 and TRBJ2-3; 8 bases agree with TRBD2. Germline trimming cut 1 base from V and 6 bases from J; bases unmatched to any gene: 6. Looked up from germline, CDR1 is SNHLY and CDR2 is FYNNEI. The CDR3 is made up of 15 amino acids. The CDR3 DNA reads as TGTGCCAGCAGTGAAGGCGGACTAGCCCTGGATACGCAGTATTTT. Its protein is CASSEGGLALDTQYF.

There are a few counts of this clonotype. The CDR3: CASSPGGQFRNGYTF. CDR3 bases: TGTGCCAGCAGCCCGGGGGGGCAGTTCCGTAATGGCTACACCTTC. V gene TRBV7-2 combines with J gene TRBJ1-2, with D tentatively TRBD1 (6 bases). V gave up 5 bases and J gave up 6 bases, with 19 bases separating them. This CDR3 region has 15 residues. Germline CDR1 and CDR2: SGHTA and FQGNSA. The full variable domain, in which reference TRBV7-2 and TRBJ1-2 provide the parts outside the CDR3, is GAGVSQSPSNKVTEKGKDVELRCDPISGHTALYWYRQSLGQGLEFLIYFQGNSAPDKSGLPSDRFSAERTGGSVSTLTIQRTQQEDSAVYLCASSPGGQFRNGYTFGSGTRLTVV.

The chain uses TRBV25-1 and TRBJ2-6, with TRBD1 identical over 9 bases. The V gene's germline CDR1 is MGHDK and CDR2 SYGVNS. The J segment lost 2 bases and the V segment lost 6 bases, leaving 8 bases of the junction unmatched. The CDR3 runs to 17 residues. CDR3 sequence: CASRPGQGFAGANVLTF. The CDR3 bases are TGTGCCAGCAGACCGGGACAGGGCTTCGCTGGGGCCAACGTCCTGACTTTC.

This clonotype was picked up a small number of times. This chain links TRBV6-6 with TRBJ2-3; TRBD2 matches 8 bases. Germline V lookup: CDR1 MNHNY, CDR2 SVGAGI (reference sequence). The length of the CDR3 is 15 residues. Trimming removed 6 bases from V and 2 bases from J; junction bases left unmatched: 7. CDR3 coding DNA: TGTGCCAGCAGGAAAGACGGGGGGGCCACAGATACGCAGTATTTT. Amino acids: CASRKDGGATDTQYF.

This clonotype was counted between two and nine times. This chain uses TRBV5-1 with TRBJ2-2; D is undetermined. Looked up from germline, CDR1 is SGHRS and CDR2 is YFSETQ. Trimming took 4 bases from V and 8 from J, leaving 12 bases between them. This CDR3 has 13 residues. CDR3 sequence reads: CASSVDPAGELFF. CDR3 coding DNA: TGCGCCAGCAGCGTCGACCCTGCGGGGGAGCTGTTTTTT.

V usage is TRBV11-2 and J usage is TRBJ1-2, with D maybe TRBD1 (6 bases). The CDR3 is made up of 15 amino acids. CDR1 and CDR2 from the germline V gene are SGHAT and FQNNGV. Trimming left V 1 base short and J 4 bases short, with 13 bases between. CDR3 loop: CASSLGRQASYGYTF. Here the CDR3 DNA reads TGTGCCAGCAGCTTAGGGCGACAGGCATCCTATGGCTACACCTTC.

The sample holds a few counts of this clonotype. The rearrangement joins TRBV7-2 to TRBJ2-3; 11 nucleotides agree with TRBD2. CDR3 length: 16 residues. Germline CDR1 SGHTA, CDR2 FQGNSA. Trimming at V came to 5 bases and at J to 1 base, leaving 5 bases not matched to a gene. The CDR3: CASSIIAGGRTDTQYF. In nucleotides, the CDR3 is TGTGCCAGCAGCATTATAGCGGGAGGGCGCACAGATACGCAGTATTTT.

This clonotype was seen many times. The chain employs TRBV9 and TRBJ2-5; 9 bases align to TRBD1. V dropped 4 bases and J dropped 4; count of bases not matched to a gene: 2. Germline lookup yields CDR1 SGDLS and CDR2 YYNGEE. The CDR3 has 13 amino acids. CDR3 bases: TGTGCCAGCAGCTCGGGACAGGGAGAGACCCAGTACTTC. This sequence encodes CASSSGQGETQYF.

The chain combines TRBV7-8 with TRBJ2-3; 7 bases match TRBD2. Germline assignment: CDR1 SGHVS and CDR2 FQNEAQ. The CDR3 has 16 residues. J was trimmed by 5 bases and V by 4 bases; bases with no gene match: 12. The CDR3 DNA follows: TGTGCCAGCAGCTCATCTAGCGGCCCATCTGGAGATACGCAGTATTTT. This codes for CASSSSSGPSGDTQYF.

The chain uses TRBV19 and TRBJ2-7, with D perhaps TRBD1 (5 bases). V was pared by 5 bases and J by 5 bases, with 13 bases between. Germline-derived CDR1 and CDR2 are LNHDA and SQIVND (reference sequence). The CDR3 contains 13 residues. The CDR3 here is CASSPGSSHEQYF. The CDR3 nucleotides read TGTGCCAGTAGTCCAGGGTCCAGCCACGAGCAGTACTTC.

This clonotype was seen many times. The chain joins TRBV12-3 or TRBV12-4 to TRBJ2-3; 8 nucleotides align to TRBD2. The CDR3 spans 14 residues. The V gene end was trimmed by 5 bases and the J gene end by 0 bases; junction bases not matched to a gene: 1. CDR3 residues: CASSSGGSTDTQYF. CDR3 sequence (DNA): TGTGCCAGCAGTAGCGGGGGTAGCACAGATACGCAGTATTTT.

This chain uses TRBV11-2 with TRBJ2-1, with TRBD2 matching 9 bases. The CDR3 sequence is 17 residues long. Germline V lookup: CDR1 SGHAT, CDR2 FQNNGV. With 5 bases clipped from V and 8 bases from J, the junction kept 16 bases outside the gene matches. In nucleotides, the CDR3 is TGTGCCAGCAGCCCAGCACGGGGTAGCGGGAGAAGGGATGAGCAGTTCTTC. It encodes CASSPARGSGRRDEQFF.

The chain is built from TRBV7-2 and TRBJ1-1; perhaps TRBD1 as D (6 bases). The CDR3 sequence is 13 residues long. V was clipped by 3 bases and J by 5 bases, with 10 bases between them. Germline-derived CDR1 and CDR2 are SGHTA and FQGNSA. CDR3 bases: TGTGCCAGCAGCTTCCTAGACAGGACTGAAGCTTTCTTT. Translation gives CASSFLDRTEAFF.

CDR3 bases: TGCAGTGCTAGTGCACGGACAGATAATTCACCCCTCCACTTT. Its protein product is CSASARTDNSPLHF. This chain joins TRBV20-1 and TRBJ1-6; D is possibly TRBD1 (6 bases). V was trimmed by 3 bases and J by 5 bases, leaving 11 bases between them. This CDR3 region has 14 residues. The V gene's germline CDR1 is DFQATT and CDR2 SNEGSKA (reference sequence).

The chain combines TRBV4-3 with TRBJ1-2; 8 positions match TRBD1. V gave up 0 bases and J gave up 8 bases; unmatched junction bases: 5. The CDR3 covers 14 residues. Germline CDR1 reads LGHNA; CDR2 reads YSLEER. CDR3 sequence: CASSQDDRGSGYTF. DNA for the CDR3: TGCGCCAGCAGCCAAGATGACAGGGGAAGCGGCTACACCTTC.

This chain connects TRBV5-1 to TRBJ2-3; D is unresolved. Germline V gene lookup returns CDR1 SGHRS and CDR2 YFSETQ. The CDR3 contains 15 residues. V was pared by 0 bases and J by 0 bases, with 8 bases between. CDR3 in DNA: TGCGCCAGCAGCTTGGTGGCTTCTAGCACAGATACGCAGTATTTT. This codes for CASSLVASSTDTQYF.

Only a few counts were recorded for this clonotype. The V gene is TRBV7-2, the J gene TRBJ1-3, with 9 bases identical to TRBD1. The trim removed 1 base at V and 2 bases at J, leaving 0 bases unmatched. The CDR3 is 15 amino acids. Germline values: CDR1 SGHTA, CDR2 FQGNSA. The CDR3 nucleotides read TGTGCCAGCAGCTTAGGGACAGGGGCTGGAAACACCATATATTTT. Its protein is CASSLGTGAGNTIYF.

This clonotype was seen more than once but under ten times. The chain links TRBV7-2 to TRBJ2-5; 14 positions match TRBD2. The germline V gene has CDR1 SGHTA and CDR2 FQGNSA. Unmatched junction bases numbered 4, after V lost 2 bases and J lost 5 bases. This CDR3 spans 16 amino acids. CDR3 protein: CASSLRTSGGTETQYF. The DNA for the CDR3 is TGTGCCAGCAGCTTACGGACTAGCGGGGGGACGGAGACCCAGTACTTC. Based on the CDR3 plus reference TRBV7-2 and TRBJ2-5, the full variable domain is GAGVSQSPSNKVTEKGKDVELRCDPISGHTALYWYRQSLGQGLEFLIYFQGNSAPDKSGLPSDRFSAERTGGSVSTLTIQRTQQEDSAVYLCASSLRTSGGTETQYFGPGTRLLVL.